Given below is one T cell receptor (beta chain) in context. The data belong to a study of blood T cells in healthy people across ages. For the second PCR, which ran for about 6 to 12 cycles, a sample-barcoded 5' primer and a J-beta primer mix were used. TCRdb processed the 5' RACE reads anew with MiXCR; each CDR3 protein has one entry. The repertoire includes 790,000 or so distinct CDR3 sequences, more than 50% of them detected once, and under 30% sits in the top ten. Germline V gene lookup returns CDR1 MNHEY and CDR2 SVGEGT. The CDR3 is 14 amino acids. Trimming took off 6 bases at V and 1 base at J, with 12 bases between the two ends. Total RNA amounts of at least 6 micrograms were extracted per sample.

The receptor was derived from a middle-aged man in good health. The sample comprised blood. J is TRBJ2-5 and V is TRBV6-2 or TRBV6-3; D not resolved. CDR3 sequence (DNA): TGTGCCAGCAGACCAACTAAGGGCCAAGAGACCCAGTACTTC. Translation: CASRPTKGQETQYF.